This TCR beta chain came from a study of T cell responses to AZD1222 COVID-19 vaccine. Assay: immunoSEQ multiplex PCR; the TCRdb copy retains only in-frame clones and omits some. The sample lists 90,000 to 110,000 clones; roughly nine tenths were seen once. CDR1 is ENHRY, CDR2 SYGVKD, per germline. The CDR3 consists of 14 residues. Trimming shortened V by 0 bases and J by 3 bases, and 8 bases separated the two germline ends. Second doses that came at about 4 or about 12 weeks were put together. Sequencing was performed on peripheral blood, taken 28 days after the second AZD1222 dose. The source of this sequence is an adult who received the AZD1222 COVID-19 vaccine. The chain couples TRBV10-3 to TRBJ1-1, with TRBD1 as a possible D gene (5 bases). DNA for the CDR3: TGTGCCATCAGTGAGTCGGACACCTACACTGAAGCTTTCTTT. Its protein is CAISESDTYTEAFF.